Listed here are 27 T cell receptor beta chains from one sample, sequenced in a study of STAT5B mutations in CD4+ large granular lymphocyte leukemia. Sequencing used immunoSEQ multiplex PCR; TCRdb keeps in-frame clones, though not all of them. The table records roughly 48,000 clones, 60% to 75% of them present only once. The sample was CD4+ T cells from blood buffy coats. Receptors were obtained from a human donor in good health.

This clone was counted a few times. The chain uses TRBV28 and TRBJ1-6; 7 nucleotides align to TRBD1. The CDR3 has 14 amino acids. V trimming: 6 bases; J trimming: 4 bases; junction bases outside the gene matches: 3. Germline CDR1 reads MDHEN; CDR2 reads SYDVKM. This CDR3 reads CASSQTGYNSPLHF. The CDR3 DNA reads TGTGCCAGCAGCCAGACAGGGTATAATTCACCCCTCCACTTT. Looking up the rest from reference TRBV28 and TRBJ1-6 gives the full variable domain: DVKVTQSSRYLVKRTGEKVFLECVQDMDHENMFWYRQDPGLGLRLIYFSYDVKMKEKGDIPEGYSVSREKKERFSLILESASTNQTSMYLCASSQTGYNSPLHFGNGTRLTVT.

The rearrangement joins TRBV10-3 to TRBJ1-1; 7 bases map to TRBD1. Germline V gives CDR1 ENHRY, CDR2 SYGVKD. Unmatched junction bases numbered 5, after V lost 8 bases and J lost 2 bases. CDR3 length: 13 amino acids. CDR3 coding DNA: TGTGCCATCTCCCAGGGGGGTAACACTGAAGCTTTCTTT. As protein: CAISQGGNTEAFF.

The chain couples TRBV10-2 to TRBJ2-3; 12 bases fit TRBD2. Germline V CDR1 and CDR2: WSHSY, SAAADI. The CDR3 is 15 amino acids. V shed 5 bases, J shed 3 bases, and the junction held 3 bases outside the gene matches. The CDR3 region is CASSFTSGGTDTQYF. In DNA form, the CDR3 reads TGCGCCAGCAGTTTTACTAGCGGGGGGACAGATACGCAGTATTTT.

J is TRBJ1-2 and V is TRBV28, with D perhaps TRBD1 (5 bases). The CDR3 runs 13 residues. Trimming removed 2 bases from V and 4 bases from J, with 8 bases in between. The V gene's germline CDR1 is MDHEN and CDR2 SYDVKM. The CDR3 DNA reads as TGTGCCAGCAGTTTAGGTACAGGCTATGGCTACACCTTC. The encoded protein is CASSLGTGYGYTF.

The CDR3 sequence is CASSEGGALYEQYF. DNA of the CDR3: TGTGCCAGCAGTGAAGGGGGGGCACTGTACGAGCAGTACTTC. The J gene is TRBJ2-7, the V gene TRBV6-1; D may match TRBD1 or TRBD2 (6 bases each). CDR3 length: 14 amino acids. V was clipped by 1 base and J by 4 bases, with 11 bases between them. Germline loops: CDR1 MNHNS, CDR2 SASEGT.

The V gene is TRBV5-1, the J gene TRBJ2-7; D gene uncertain. The germline gives CDR1 SGHRS, CDR2 YFSETQ. The CDR3 spans 15 residues. The ends were cut back, 0 bases at V and 4 bases at J, with 14 bases in the middle. The chain's CDR3 is CASSLDPGNSYEQYF. The DNA of the CDR3 is TGCGCCAGCAGCTTGGATCCGGGTAATTCGTACGAGCAGTACTTC.

The chain links TRBV5-1 to TRBJ1-6; D is uncertain. The CDR3 totals 12 residues. Germline CDR1 reads SGHRS; CDR2 reads YFSETQ. V lost 4 bases and J 3 bases, leaving 2 bases between the germline ends. CDR3 region: CASSDYNSPLHF. Here the CDR3 DNA reads TGCGCCAGCAGCGACTATAATTCACCCCTCCACTTT.

The V gene is TRBV28, the J gene TRBJ1-1, with a possible D match to TRBD1 (5 bases). CDR1 and CDR2 from the germline V gene are MDHEN and SYDVKM. Trimming removed 6 bases at V and 1 base at J, with 12 bases between. There are 14 residues in the CDR3. CDR3 protein: CASSPFGGNTEAFF. For the CDR3, the DNA is TGTGCCAGCAGCCCCTTTGGGGGGAACACTGAAGCTTTCTTT.

The J gene is TRBJ2-5, the V gene TRBV7-9; the D gene could be TRBD1 or TRBD2 (5 bases each). CDR3 size: 16 residues. Trimming left V 7 bases short and J 2 bases short, with 20 bases between. Germline V CDR1 and CDR2: SEHNR, FQNEAQ (reference sequence). The CDR3 reads CASTPGVLRGQETQYF. As DNA, the CDR3 is TGTGCCAGCACCCCTGGGGTTTTGAGGGGACAAGAGACCCAGTACTTC.

The chain links TRBV7-2 to TRBJ2-3; TRBD1 agrees at 8 bases. The germline gives CDR1 SGHTA, CDR2 FQGNSA. The CDR3 spans 14 residues. After removal of 3 bases from V and 4 bases from J, the junction contained 3 bases not matched to a gene. The CDR3 reads CASSLGQVPDTQYF. The CDR3 DNA reads as TGTGCCAGCAGCTTGGGACAGGTTCCAGATACGCAGTATTTT.

CDR3 sequence (DNA): TGCAGCGCCCCCAGGAAGACAGGGACTAATGAAAAACTGTTTTTT. This codes for CSAPRKTGTNEKLFF. The V call is TRBV29-1, the J call TRBJ1-4; TRBD1 matches at 7 bases. CDR1 and CDR2 (germline): SQVTM, ANQGSEA. The CDR3 consists of 15 residues. V shed 7 bases, J shed 2 bases, and the junction held 10 bases outside the gene matches.

The V call is TRBV29-1, the J call TRBJ1-1; 8 bases are shared with TRBD1. Losses at the gene ends were 8 bases for V and 8 bases for J; bases not matched to a gene: 10. This CDR3 has 12 residues. The germline V gene encodes CDR1 SQVTM and CDR2 ANQGSEA. The CDR3: CSMKGRTGEAFF. For the CDR3, the DNA is TGCAGCATGAAGGGGCGGACAGGGGAAGCTTTCTTT.

The V and J genes are TRBV7-9 and TRBJ2-1, with TRBD1 as a possible D gene (5 bases). CDR1 SEHNR and CDR2 FQNEAQ come from the germline V gene (reference sequence). Trimming cost V 2 bases and J 2 bases, with 13 bases left between them. The CDR3 consists of 16 residues. The CDR3 nucleotides read TGTGCCAGCAGCTTACAAGGGGTTGTAACCTACAATGAGCAGTTCTTC. It encodes CASSLQGVVTYNEQFF.

The rearrangement joins TRBV27 to TRBJ2-2, with D perhaps matching TRBD1 (5 bases). V gave up 5 bases and J gave up 3 bases, with 16 bases separating them. Germline loops: CDR1 MNHEY, CDR2 SMNVEV (reference sequence). This CDR3 contains 16 residues. This chain's CDR3 is CASSPQGTVDTGELFF. In nucleotides, the CDR3 is TGTGCCAGCAGTCCGCAGGGTACCGTGGACACCGGGGAGCTGTTTTTT.

The chain has TRBV30 and TRBJ1-3; D not resolved. There are 13 residues in the CDR3. V lost 4 bases and J 4 bases, leaving 11 bases between the germline ends. The germline CDR1 and CDR2 sequences are GTSNPN and SVGIG (reference sequence). The CDR3 DNA is TGTGCCTGGACTGATATATCCGGAAACACCATATATTTT. It yields the protein CAWTDISGNTIYF.

The rearrangement joins TRBV30 to TRBJ1-5; 10 bases agree with TRBD1. The J segment lost 3 bases and the V segment lost 0 bases, leaving 5 bases of the junction unmatched. CDR1 and CDR2 from the germline V gene are GTSNPN and SVGIG (reference sequence). CDR3 size: 16 residues. CDR3 bases: TGTGCCTGGAGTGTACGGACAGGGGGTCCCAATCAGCCCCAGCATTTT. Translating it yields CAWSVRTGGPNQPQHF. Supplemented by reference TRBV30 and TRBJ1-5, the full variable domain reads SQTIHQWPATLVQPVGSPLSLECTVEGTSNPNLYWYRQAAGRGLQLLFYSVGIGQISSEVPQNLSASRPQDRQFILSSKKLLLSDSGFYLCAWSVRTGGPNQPQHFGDGTRLSIL.

The V and J genes are TRBV15 and TRBJ2-2; no clear D. This CDR3 has 15 residues. Germline CDR1 and CDR2: LNHNV and YYDKDF (reference sequence). V dropped 0 bases and J dropped 1 base, with 6 bases sitting between them. The CDR3 DNA sequence: TGTGCCACCAGCAGAGATACACTGAACACCGGGGAGCTGTTTTTT. It encodes CATSRDTLNTGELFF.

The chain joins TRBV6-5 to TRBJ2-3; the D gene could be TRBD1 or TRBD2 (5 bases each). CDR1 is MNHEY and CDR2 is SVGAGI in the germline V gene. V was shortened by 2 bases and J by 4 bases, with 13 bases between the two germline ends. This CDR3 is built from 15 residues. CDR3 coding DNA: TGTGCCAGCAGTTACACCGGGGCCGGATCAGATACGCAGTATTTT. This codes for CASSYTGAGSDTQYF.

The genes are TRBV19 and TRBJ2-5; tentatively, D is TRBD1 or TRBD2 (5 bases each). The CDR3 has 13 residues. Deletions cut 1 base from V and 5 bases from J, with 8 bases between. The germline V gene has CDR1 LNHDA and CDR2 SQIVND (reference sequence). The CDR3 DNA reads as TGTGCCAGTAGTATAGTTTGGGGGGAGACCCAGTACTTC. Its translation is CASSIVWGETQYF.

The J gene is TRBJ2-1, the V gene TRBV6-1, with 9 bases matching TRBD2. The germline V gene encodes CDR1 MNHNS and CDR2 SASEGT. The junction had 10 bases not matched to a gene; V was cut back by 7 bases and J by 9 bases. There are 14 residues in the CDR3. This CDR3 is CASTSGGPNPEQFF. The CDR3 DNA is TGTGCCAGCACGAGCGGGGGGCCGAACCCTGAGCAGTTCTTC.

This clone was seen only a few times. This chain uses TRBV7-8 with TRBJ1-1, with 7 positions matching TRBD1. This CDR3 has 14 residues. Trimming cost V 3 bases and J 2 bases; bases outside gene matches: 3. Looked up from germline, CDR1 is SGHVS and CDR2 is FQNEAQ. The CDR3 here is CASSFDRANTEAFF. The CDR3 coding sequence is TGTGCCAGCAGCTTTGACAGGGCAAACACTGAAGCTTTCTTT.

The chain couples TRBV7-2 to TRBJ2-3; D unclear. The CDR3 runs to 12 residues. Looked up from germline, CDR1 is SGHTA and CDR2 is FQGNSA. Between the trimmed V and J ends, which lost 1 base and 4 bases, there was a span of 3 bases. CDR3 in amino acids: CASSLVPDTQYF. In DNA form, the CDR3 reads TGTGCCAGCAGCTTAGTTCCAGATACGCAGTATTTT.

This sequence joins TRBV6-6 and TRBJ1-2; no firm D call. Germline assignment: CDR1 MNHNY and CDR2 SVGAGI (reference sequence). Trimming removed 2 bases from V and 4 bases from J, with 5 bases in between. There are 12 residues in the CDR3. The CDR3 sequence is CASSYDPYGYTF. In DNA, the CDR3 is TGTGCCAGCAGTTACGACCCCTATGGCTACACCTTC.

The rearrangement uses TRBV30 and TRBJ2-7; a weak D match, TRBD1 (5 bases). The germline V and J ends were trimmed by 2 bases and 4 bases, with 9 bases remaining between them. This CDR3 has 12 amino acids. CDR1 is GTSNPN, CDR2 SVGIG, per germline (reference sequence). CDR3 amino acids: CAWSRQGYEQYF. The CDR3 DNA reads as TGTGCCTGGAGTCGTCAGGGTTACGAGCAGTACTTC.

The genes are TRBV7-3 and TRBJ2-2; 7 positions agree with TRBD2. Germline CDR1 SGHTA, CDR2 FQGTGA. The CDR3 totals 15 residues. V was pared by 5 bases and J by 2 bases, with 5 bases of the junction left unmatched. The CDR3, as DNA: TGTGCCAGCAGCCCCAGCGGGGTAAACACCGGGGAGCTGTTTTTT. Translation: CASSPSGVNTGELFF. Full variable domain (rest looked up from reference TRBV7-3 and TRBJ2-2): GAGVSQTPSNKVTEKGKYVELRCDPISGHTALYWYRQSLGQGPEFLIYFQGTGAADDSGLPNDRFFAVRPEGSVSTLKIQRTERGDSAVYLCASSPSGVNTGELFFGEGSRLTVL.

This clone was counted between two and nine times. V usage is TRBV7-9 and J usage is TRBJ1-5, with 9 bases lining up with TRBD1. This CDR3 has 14 amino acids. The V and J ends lost 5 bases and 5 bases, in that order; junction bases with no gene match: 4. CDR1 and CDR2 from the germline V gene are SEHNR and FQNEAQ (reference sequence). The CDR3 here is CASSDGTGYQPQHF. The DNA of the CDR3 is TGTGCCAGCAGCGACGGGACAGGGTATCAGCCCCAGCATTTT.

This sequence joins TRBV11-2 and TRBJ2-4, with 9 bases that match TRBD1. After removal of 5 bases from V and 0 bases from J, the junction contained 8 bases not matched to a gene. Germline CDR1 and CDR2: SGHAT and FQNNGV. The CDR3 is made up of 17 amino acids. CDR3 sequence reads: CASSQVDRGLAKNIQYF. CDR3 sequence (DNA): TGTGCCAGCAGCCAAGTGGACAGGGGCCTAGCCAAAAACATTCAGTACTTC.